This entry features one T cell receptor (beta chain) sequence. Its antigen has not been determined. The input lacks base qualities; no much larger clone sits a single base away. Preparation of the library involved the immunoSEQ multiplex PCR assay. A mixture of 60 forward primers for TCR Vbeta segments and 13 reverse primers for TCR Jbeta segments was used in the multiplex PCR. The CDR3 region of rearranged TCR beta genes was amplified from genomic DNA by a multiplex PCR assay. Amplified TCR beta libraries were sequenced as 87-base-pair reads on the Illumina HiSeq System. The paper's processing steps were these. A later analysis counted about 80 million unique TCR beta chains across the 650 to 700 repertoires, and around 9.9 million of these chains were shared by at least two donors. A nearest-neighbor algorithm error-corrected the raw reads and collapsed the reads into unique sequences, merging closely related sequences to remove PCR and sequencing errors. CDR3 sequences were aligned to IMGT reference sequences to assign V, D and J gene segments. For a sequence to be retained, at least a six-nucleotide match to both a V gene segment and a J gene segment was required. Rearrangements were called productive when the CDR3 lacked stop codons and stayed in frame with V and J; all others were non-productive. Following IMGT convention, CDR3 was defined as the stretch from the second conserved V-encoded cysteine up to the conserved J-encoded phenylalanine. In an earlier analysis of 550 to 650 of the donors, sequences lacking an unambiguous match to a single V gene segment were excluded. An earlier analysis of 587 of the donors classified V segments as functional when productive rearrangements were above 56.7% and as segregating when the standard deviation between donors was above 5%. A statistical classification framework was developed to diagnose cytomegalovirus status using the catalog of TCR beta chain sequences. V and J gene assignment, in a later analysis, came from comparing TCR nucleotide sequences with IMGT/GENE-DB human TR gene sequences. In a later analysis, CDR3 sequences and most-parsimonious VDJ recombination scenarios were assigned using the TCRdist pipeline. In a later analysis, every TCR beta chain was defined by the combination of its CDR3 amino acid sequence and its V-gene family, and reads without a unique V-gene family were dropped. A later analysis removed 600 or so highly shared, low-generation-probability nucleotide sequences to deal with suspected cross-contamination and a sequencing artifact. In a later analysis, a clonal expansion index for each public chain was calculated from normalized within-repertoire ranks of inferred template counts. A later analysis computed generation probabilities with a VDJ recombination model fitted to out-of-frame rearrangements, and checked the results against IGoR. Hypergeometric tests were used in a later analysis to score TCR-TCR, TCR-HLA and TCR-CMV co-occurrence, with a repertoire-size bias correction applied to the TCR pairs. To estimate false discovery rates, a later analysis permuted the HLA or CMV assignments 20 times. In a later analysis, co-occurring TCRs were grouped with DBSCAN, and TCRdist sequence similarity was added when clustering was performed within HLA-allele-positive subsets. For co-occurrence clustering, repertoires with fewer than 30,000 or more than 120,000 public chains were excluded, along with a handful of repertoires with anomalous nucleotide sharing. TCRdb retrieved this table from immuneACCESS and kept in-frame rearrangements only. Not all clones are present; in checked studies, unresolved V genes account for under half, and no reason is known for the remainder. That table furnishes V, J and clone size, whereas the DNA furnished D and trimming. Counted in this sample were roughly 180,000 clones; 82% of them appeared once. In total, the top ten clones hold 1.5% to 1.7% of the sample.

This entry comes from a study of cytomegalovirus exposure and HLA in healthy donors (dated by TCRdb to the late 2010s). Regarding the complete study: An earlier analysis of roughly 630 of the donors reported about 250 Gb of sequence data and 120 million or so unique TCR beta sequences from about 200 million T cells. An early release covering about 600 HLA-typed donors comprised approximately 300 gigabases of sequencing data and tens of millions of unique TCR sequences. The genetic ancestry cluster associated with self-reported Caucasian donors included around 76% of the 300 to 400 genotyped donors. The study was designed to test whether signatures of past pathogen exposure could be identified by cataloging public T cell receptors. Using immunosequencing, the study profiled T cell repertoires from about 610 subjects and related those repertoires to cytomegalovirus serostatus. A separate validation cohort of 100 to 150 different subjects was used in addition to the roughly 720-subject first cohort. To predict cytomegalovirus infection status, the study combined high-throughput TCR immunosequencing, statistical association of individual TCRs with disease status, and machine learning. In a later analysis, previously published TCR beta repertoires from 666 donors were re-analyzed and high-resolution HLA genotyping was added so that TCR occurrence patterns could be studied. In the later analysis, no new phenotypic data were used to find candidate immune exposures; instead, reliance was placed on TCR beta sequences and their occurrence across donors. An earlier analysis of 587 of the donors applied high-throughput TCR beta sequencing to assess whether each TCR beta V gene segment acted as functional or pseudogenic. Donor age, sex, ethnicity and CMV serostatus were compiled alongside the repertoire data. In a later genetic analysis, genome-wide SNP genotypes for about three fifths of the roughly 670 donors were used, and that subset was treated as a discovery cohort. Every repertoire in the discovery cohort had been generated on one and the same sequencing platform. Class I and class II HLA loci were covered by the typing at four-digit resolution. Typing coverage varied by locus: roughly 629-640 donors for A, B, C, DRB1 and DQB1; some 520 for DQA1; approximately 570 for DPA1; around 450 for DPB1. Because of strong linkage in the cohort, roughly five DR-DQ haplotypes were treated as single units for association and clustering. Among roughly 400 genotyped donors of the cohort, an average of roughly 240,000 unique TCR beta nucleotide sequences were sequenced per donor, around 20% of them non-productive. Study-level results and caveats: The authors suggested that the approach could potentially be generalized to other disease states and immunological phenotypes. Correlated functional status among segregating V segments might be attributable to linkage disequilibrium, but an unknown experimental factor could not be ruled out. In a later analysis, several top co-occurrence clusters were reported to appear linked to parvovirus B19, influenza, CMV and Epstein-Barr virus. This cohort had only TCR beta chains sequenced, and the lack of alpha or paired-chain data limited which features could be detected. When HLA alleles, especially DR and DQ, strongly co-occurred, TCR associations were difficult to assign to individual alleles. An association between a missense DCLRE1C variant and V-gene and J-gene trimming of TCR beta chains was found in a later genetic analysis and replicated in an independent cohort. A few of the identified cytomegalovirus-associated TCR beta chains were confirmed in vitro to be specific for cytomegalovirus antigens. A later analysis found that HLA-associated TCR beta chains were more clonally expanded and had lower generation probabilities than equally common non-associated chains. In the study, some 160 TCR beta chains were listed as associated with cytomegalovirus. Most TCR sequences were observed very rarely across donors, whereas some public TCRs were present in many individuals. In an earlier analysis of several hundred of the donors, most TCR beta V segments were observed in productive rearrangements about 87% or about 30% of the time, broadly matching IMGT annotations. Sequencing depth was assumed to be roughly uniform across donors in the presence/absence analyses, though that assumption may not hold. In both the original and validation cohorts, the classifier was reported to diagnose cytomegalovirus status with high specificity and sensitivity. The only immune exposure information available for the cohort was CMV serostatus. A group of highly shared sequence variants was considered likely to be a technical artifact of the sequencing pipeline. Most CMV-associated TCR beta chains appeared to be HLA-restricted in a later analysis, and the HLA associations seemed to be driven largely by CMV exposure. Because counts were too low, roughly 18 rarely observed V segments, including chromosome 9 orphons, were left out of the earlier analysis of over 550 of the donors. Because the 87-base-pair reads could not distinguish some IMGT-functional V segments, including TRBV6-2 and TRBV6-3, those segments were excluded. A further reported finding was that TCR beta sequences accurately predicted the HLA-A and HLA-B alleles for most subjects in the first cohort. According to a later analysis, TCR association rates differed among HLA loci, with DRB1 alleles showing the most associated TCRs and HLA-C alleles showing the fewest. At a false discovery rate of 0.05, a later analysis linked some 17,000 TCR beta sequences to specific HLA alleles. Because HLA typing was unavailable for some donors at each locus, only the typed subset was used in association tests. In a later genetic analysis, fewer N-insertions in productive TCRs were reported among donors in an Asian-associated ancestry cluster than the approximately 670-donor mean.

V loses 1 base, J loses 3 bases, and the germline ends lie 17 bases apart. Reading from cysteine to phenylalanine, the CDR3 counts 17 amino acids. Of all the DNA, just the CDR3 is kept, 51 bases in frame from base 1. The CDR1 and CDR2 encoded by the germline V gene are LGHNA and YSLEER. The cohort consisted of fewer than 700 healthy bone marrow donors. Cohort members were all nominally healthy when sampled, although unrecorded immune exposures were likely present. The donor was CMV seronegative and belonged to the group of approximately 320 seronegative cohort members. Every donor gave a peripheral blood sample, and the peripheral blood mononuclear cells from that sample were used for TCR beta sequencing. Genomic DNA was extracted from the blood cell samples with the Qiagen DNeasy Blood Extraction Kit.

The specimen was PBMCs. This receptor was obtained from a man aged 40-55 years in good health and CMV-seronegative. This sequence uses TRBV4-3 and TRBJ2-3, and perhaps TRBD1 as D gene, on 6 matching bases. The sequenced DNA: TGCGCCAGCAGCCAAGGTCCTGTGACAGGATTAACAGATACGCAGTATTTT. Translated, it gives CASSQGPVTGLTDTQYF.